This T cell receptor (beta chain) was sequenced during a study of OX40 agonist ivuxolimab in advanced cancers. V was clipped by 5 bases and J by 7 bases; unmatched bases: 3. There are 14 residues in the CDR3. Germline V gene lookup returns CDR1 MNHNS and CDR2 SASEGT. As regards this clone: Its target is unknown.

Sequenced by immunoSEQ multiplex PCR; TCRdb stores in-frame clones only, minus some. The data contain about 83,000 clones, about four fifths of them singletons. Study-level points and caveats: Within 6 weeks, CD4+ and CD8+ blood T cells expanded clonally at 0.1 to 3.0 mg/kg. Mean expanded clone counts were higher in CD8+ than CD4+ T cells.

The gene calls are TRBV6-1 and TRBJ1-6; 9 bases line up with TRBD1. The sequenced sample was CD4+ or CD8+ T cells sorted from blood, obtained in a trial of the OX40 agonist ivuxolimab. The sequence was obtained from an adult with an advanced solid tumor such as melanoma, head and neck, liver or kidney cancer. CDR3 coding DNA: TGTGCCAGCAGTATAGGGACAGGGAATTCACCCCTCCACTTT. Translation gives CASSIGTGNSPLHF.